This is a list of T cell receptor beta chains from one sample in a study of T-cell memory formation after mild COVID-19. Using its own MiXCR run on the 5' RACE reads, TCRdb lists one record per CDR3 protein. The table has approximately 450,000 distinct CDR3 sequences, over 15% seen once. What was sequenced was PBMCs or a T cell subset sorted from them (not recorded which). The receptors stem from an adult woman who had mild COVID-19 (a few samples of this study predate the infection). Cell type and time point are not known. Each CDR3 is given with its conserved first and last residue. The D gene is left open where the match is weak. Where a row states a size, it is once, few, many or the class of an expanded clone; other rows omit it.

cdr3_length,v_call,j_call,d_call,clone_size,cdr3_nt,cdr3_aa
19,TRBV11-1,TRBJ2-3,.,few,TGTGCCAGCAGCTTCCCCCGCCGAGGGAACCCAACTAGCACAGATACGCAGTATTTT,CASSFPRRGNPTSTDTQYF
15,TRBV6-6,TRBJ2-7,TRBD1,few,TGTGCCAGCAGTTACTTCGACAGGGGACCCTACGAGCAGTACTTC,CASSYFDRGPYEQYF
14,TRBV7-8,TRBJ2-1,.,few,TGTGCCAGCACCCCGTTGGGAGTTTTTAATGAGCAGTTCTTC,CASTPLGVFNEQFF
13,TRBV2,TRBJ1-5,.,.,TGTGCCAGCAGGCGAGAGGAAGATCAGCCCCAGCATTTT,CASRREEDQPQHF
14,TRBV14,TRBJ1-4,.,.,TGTGCCAGCAGCCCTCGGGGGGCTGATGAAAAACTGTTTTTT,CASSPRGADEKLFF
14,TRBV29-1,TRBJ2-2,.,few,TGCAGCGTAGAGCCTACAGGCCCCACCGGGGAGCTGTTTTTT,CSVEPTGPTGELFF
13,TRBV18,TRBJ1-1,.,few,TGTGCCAGCTCACCAAACGGTTTTACTGAAGCTTTCTTT,CASSPNGFTEAFF
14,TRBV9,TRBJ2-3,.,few,TGTGCCAGCAGCGTAGTAACAGGTTACGATACGCAGTATTTT,CASSVVTGYDTQYF
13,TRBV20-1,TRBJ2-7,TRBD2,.,TGCAGTGCCGGGGTGAAAGCGGGAGGCGAGCAGTACTTC,CSAGVKAGGEQYF
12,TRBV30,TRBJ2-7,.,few,TGTGCCTGGAGTGAGGGCACCTACGAGCAGTACTTC,CAWSEGTYEQYF
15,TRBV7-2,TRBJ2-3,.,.,TGTGCCAGCAGCTTAGCTGTGGGAGCGGTCGGTACGCAGTATTTT,CASSLAVGAVGTQYF
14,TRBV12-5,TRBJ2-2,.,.,TGTGCTAGTGGTTTGGTAATCTCTTTCTGGGAGCTGTTTTTT,CASGLVISFWELFF
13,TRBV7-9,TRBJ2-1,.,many,TGTGCCAGCAGCCCTGGACAGCACAATGAGCAGTTCTTC,CASSPGQHNEQFF
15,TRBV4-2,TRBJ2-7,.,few,TGTGCCAGCAGCCTCTCCGCAGGGGCCTCCTACGAGCAGTACTTC,CASSLSAGASYEQYF
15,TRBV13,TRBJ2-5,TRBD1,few,TGTGCCAGCAGCGACCGGGACAGGGTCGAAGAGACCCAGTACTTC,CASSDRDRVEETQYF
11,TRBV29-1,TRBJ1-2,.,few,TGCAGCGTCCGATCTCTCTATGGCTACACCTTC,CSVRSLYGYTF
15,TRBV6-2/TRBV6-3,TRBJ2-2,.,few,TGTGCCAGCAGTTACCGGGACAAGACCACCGGGGAGCTGTTTTTT,CASSYRDKTTGELFF
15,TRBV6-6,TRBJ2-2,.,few,TGTGCCAGCAGTTATCCTCACCGCAGGGAAGGGGAGCTGTTTTTT,CASSYPHRREGELFF
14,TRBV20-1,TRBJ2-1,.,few,TGCAGTGCTAGAATCCCTCTGTCGGACTTTGAGCAGTTCTTC,CSARIPLSDFEQFF
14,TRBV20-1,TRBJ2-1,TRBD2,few,TGCAGTGTCCCGGGACTAGCGGATTACAATGAGCAGTTCTTC,CSVPGLADYNEQFF
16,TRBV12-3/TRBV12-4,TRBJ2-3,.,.,TGTGCCAGCACCACGAGACACCCTCCTAGCACAGATACGCAGTATTTT,CASTTRHPPSTDTQYF
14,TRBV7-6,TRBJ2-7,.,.,TGTGCCAGCAGCTTAGGGGACAACTCCTACGAGCAGTACTTC,CASSLGDNSYEQYF
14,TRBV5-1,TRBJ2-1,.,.,TGCGCCAGCAGCTTTCTCTACGGCGGCAATGAGCAGTTCTTC,CASSFLYGGNEQFF
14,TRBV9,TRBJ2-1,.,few,TGTGCCAGCAGTCCTTCTGGGGCCTACAATGAGCAGTTCTTC,CASSPSGAYNEQFF
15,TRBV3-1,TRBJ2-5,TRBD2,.,TGTGCCAGCAGCCTCGTAGCGGGGGGGCTTGGGACCCAGTACTTC,CASSLVAGGLGTQYF
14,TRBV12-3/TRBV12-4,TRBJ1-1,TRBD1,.,TGTGCCAGCAGTTTGGAGGGACAGGGAGCCAAAGCTTTCTTT,CASSLEGQGAKAFF
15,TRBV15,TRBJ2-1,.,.,TGTGCCACCAGCAGAGATTTGGGCACTATGGCGGTGAGGTTCTTC,CATSRDLGTMAVRFF
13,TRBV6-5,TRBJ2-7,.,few,TGTGCCAGCAGCCTCACCCTAAACTACGAGCAGTACTTC,CASSLTLNYEQYF
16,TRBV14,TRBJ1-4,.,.,TGTGCCAGCAGCCAAGGACCCCAGGGAAGTGAGGAAAAACTGTTTTTT,CASSQGPQGSEEKLFF
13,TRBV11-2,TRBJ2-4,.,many,TGTGCCAGCAGCTTAGACAGGGGAAGGGTTCAGTACTTC,CASSLDRGRVQYF
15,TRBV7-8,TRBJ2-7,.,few,TGTGCCAGCAGCTTAGAAGTAAGTTGCTCCTACGAGCAGTACTTC,CASSLEVSCSYEQYF
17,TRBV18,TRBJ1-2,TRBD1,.,TGTGCCAGCTCACCGGGGACAGGGTCCCTATCGAACTATGGCTACACCTTC,CASSPGTGSLSNYGYTF
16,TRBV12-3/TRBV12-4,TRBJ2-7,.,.,TGTGCCAGCGCTTCCCCGGTAGCGGTCTTCGGATACGAGCAGTACTTC,CASASPVAVFGYEQYF